Sequencing of this T cell receptor (beta chain) was carried out in a study of T cell changes during pregnancy in multiple sclerosis. This CDR3 is 14 amino acids long. The ends were cut back, 2 bases at V and 0 bases at J, with 7 bases in the middle. The germline gives CDR1 SNHLY, CDR2 FYNNEI. Sequenced by immunoSEQ multiplex PCR; TCRdb stores in-frame clones only, minus some. The table has under 80,000 clones, approximately 90% seen once. The sequence was obtained from a female donor with multiple sclerosis, enrolled in a pregnancy study. The chain uses TRBV2 and TRBJ1-2, with D possibly being TRBD1 (5 bases). The source was peripheral blood, collected in the second trimester of pregnancy. CDR3 DNA sequence: TGTGCCAGCAGTGAACAGGGAACTAACTATGGCTACACCTTC. Protein sequence: CASSEQGTNYGYTF.